The 18 T cell receptor beta chains reported below all come from one sample, sequenced in a study of CD8 T cells in ankylosing spondylitis. Each CDR3 protein gets one entry after TCRdb re-called the 5' RACE reads with MiXCR. The sample consists of 350,000 to 450,000 distinct CDR3 sequences, 20% of them appearing once. The sequenced material came from blood, either unsorted or a sorted T cell fraction (not recorded which). These receptors all stem from a male donor with ankylosing spondylitis or in good health (not recorded which).

This clonotype has only a few counts. The rearrangement links TRBV20-1 to TRBJ1-1; D unclear. The CDR3 contains 11 residues. Trimming cost V 0 bases and J 11 bases, with 10 bases left between them. Germline-derived CDR1 and CDR2 are DFQATT and SNEGSKA (reference sequence). CDR3 sequence reads: CSARDTMGAFF. In DNA form, the CDR3 reads TGCAGTGCTAGAGATACAATGGGGGCTTTCTTT.

In this sample, this clonotype turned up many times. This chain connects TRBV6-5 to TRBJ2-2, with D maybe TRBD1 (6 bases). Germline CDR1 and CDR2: MNHEY and SVGAGI. The ends were cut back, 2 bases at V and 4 bases at J, with 11 bases in the middle. The CDR3 extends over 15 amino acids. CDR3 in amino acids: CASSYGQITTGELFF. The DNA for the CDR3 is TGTGCCAGCAGTTACGGACAGATTACCACCGGGGAGCTGTTTTTT.

The chain is built from TRBV12-3 or TRBV12-4 and TRBJ2-7, with D perhaps given as TRBD1 or TRBD2 (5 bases each). The ends were cut back, 2 bases at V and 5 bases at J, with 16 bases in the middle. The CDR3 runs 15 residues. CDR3 sequence reads: CASSLSVVGTDEQYF. The CDR3 bases are TGTGCCAGCAGTTTATCGGTCGTTGGGACGGACGAGCAGTACTTC.

In this sample, this clonotype turned up a few times. The V gene is TRBV25-1, the J gene TRBJ2-7; D not certain. CDR3 length: 14 amino acids. V gave up 3 bases and J gave up 2 bases, with 11 bases separating them. Germline V gives CDR1 MGHDK, CDR2 SYGVNS. CDR3 DNA sequence: TGTGCCAGCAGTGAGTATAACAGTGCCTACGAGCAGTACTTC. Translated, it gives CASSEYNSAYEQYF.

The chain combines TRBV4-2 with TRBJ1-4, with D uncertain. This CDR3 region has 14 residues. Germline values: CDR1 LGHNA, CDR2 YNFKEQ. Trimming took 4 bases from V and 6 from J, leaving 12 bases between them. The CDR3 spells CASSPRAADEKLFF. CDR3 sequence (DNA): TGTGCCAGCAGCCCCCGGGCAGCAGATGAAAAACTGTTTTTT.

The CDR3 region is CSAARIRPQETQYF. CDR3 bases: TGCAGTGCCGCCCGTATAAGGCCCCAAGAGACCCAGTACTTC. This chain links TRBV20-1 with TRBJ2-5; D gene uncertain. With 6 bases removed from V and 1 base from J, the gap between germline ends came to 15 bases. Germline-derived CDR1 and CDR2 are DFQATT and SNEGSKA (reference sequence). CDR3 size: 14 residues.

The chain couples TRBV14 to TRBJ2-3; maybe TRBD1 (6 bases). The CDR3 contains 13 residues. Looked up from germline, CDR1 is SGHDN and CDR2 is FVKESK. V dropped 4 bases and J dropped 6 bases, with 11 bases sitting between them. The CDR3 reads CASSRNRDDTQYF. DNA for the CDR3: TGTGCCAGCAGCCGGAACAGGGATGATACGCAGTATTTT.

At least ten counts were recorded for this clonotype. The CDR3 is CSVELDTEAFF. Written as DNA, the CDR3 is TGCAGCGTTGAATTGGACACTGAAGCTTTCTTT. The V gene is TRBV29-1, the J gene TRBJ1-1, with unresolved D. Trimming pared 2 bases from V and 3 bases from J, leaving 4 bases between. The germline V gene has CDR1 SQVTM and CDR2 ANQGSEA. This CDR3 has 11 amino acids.

The rearrangement joins TRBV30 to TRBJ2-1; 10 bases are a match to TRBD2. This CDR3 is 16 amino acids long. V lost 4 bases to trimming and J lost 6 bases; unmatched junction nucleotides: 12. Germline V gives CDR1 GTSNPN, CDR2 SVGIG (reference sequence). Here the CDR3 reads CAWTPPASGGGNEQFF. CDR3 sequence (DNA): TGTGCCTGGACCCCCCCCGCTAGCGGGGGAGGCAATGAGCAGTTCTTC.

The chain has TRBV5-8 and TRBJ2-2; the D gene is possibly TRBD1 (5 bases). Germline V lookup: CDR1 SGHTS, CDR2 YDEGEE. This CDR3 has 15 amino acids. V lost 7 bases, J lost 3 bases, and 16 bases lay in between. CDR3 in DNA: TGTGCCAGCGCCCCCCAGGACACCTACACCGGGGAGCTGTTTTTT. Its protein product is CASAPQDTYTGELFF. Using reference TRBV5-8 and TRBJ2-2 for the parts outside the CDR3, the full variable domain is EAGVTQSPTHLIKTRGQQATLRCSPISGHTSVYWYQQALGLGLQFLLWYDEGEERNRGNFPPRFSGRQFPNYSSELNVNALELEDSALYLCASAPQDTYTGELFFGEGSRLTVL.

V gene TRBV7-9 combines with J gene TRBJ1-2; the D gene is possibly TRBD1 (6 bases). The germline CDR1 and CDR2 sequences are SEHNR and FQNEAQ (reference sequence). This CDR3 is 12 amino acids long. Trimming pared 8 bases from V and 7 bases from J, leaving 14 bases between. CDR3 residues: CASDGRGGGYTF. In nucleotides, the CDR3 is TGTGCCAGCGACGGCAGGGGAGGTGGCTACACCTTC. Using reference TRBV7-9 and TRBJ1-2 for the parts outside the CDR3, the full variable domain is DTGVSQNPRHKITKRGQNVTFRCDPISEHNRLYWYRQTLGQGPEFLTYFQNEAQLEKSRLLSDRFSAERPKGSFSTLEIQRTEQGDSAMYLCASDGRGGGYTFGSGTRLTVV.

This clonotype was detected only a few times. The chain combines TRBV5-6 with TRBJ2-3; 7 bases are a match to TRBD2. The germline V gene encodes CDR1 SGHDT and CDR2 YYEEEE. V lost 0 bases, J lost 0 bases, and 7 bases stayed unmatched. This CDR3 region has 17 residues. The CDR3 DNA sequence: TGTGCCAGCAGCTTGGCTAGACTAGCACTTAGCACAGATACGCAGTATTTT. Translation: CASSLARLALSTDTQYF.

This clonotype was observed a handful of times. The chain carries TRBV3-1 and TRBJ2-6; D is perhaps TRBD2 (6 bases). The germline V gene has CDR1 LGHDT and CDR2 YNNKEL (reference sequence). Trimming removed 4 bases at V and 0 bases at J, with 10 bases between. The CDR3 is 16 residues long. The CDR3 is CASSPLGGSGANVLTF. The CDR3 DNA is TGTGCCAGCAGCCCCCTGGGGGGCTCTGGGGCCAACGTCCTGACTTTC.

This clonotype was detected only a few times. This chain uses TRBV27 with TRBJ2-7, with D perhaps matching TRBD1 (6 bases). V lost 6 bases and J 3 bases, leaving 18 bases between the germline ends. Germline loops: CDR1 MNHEY, CDR2 SMNVEV (reference sequence). The CDR3 contains 15 residues. CDR3 amino acids: CASSEHIGQRYEQYF. The CDR3, as DNA: TGTGCCAGCAGCGAACATATCGGACAGCGCTACGAGCAGTACTTC.

In this sample, this clonotype turned up a few times. V is TRBV7-9 and J is TRBJ2-7; D unclear. Germline-derived CDR1 and CDR2 are SEHNR and FQNEAQ (reference sequence). The CDR3 consists of 15 residues. Trimming took 5 bases from V and 1 from J, leaving 15 bases between them. CDR3 in DNA: TGTGCCAGCAGCCCACGTTTGGGCACGTCCTACGAGCAGTACTTC. Encoded protein: CASSPRLGTSYEQYF.

The CDR3 bases are TGCGCCAGCAGCCAGGCGGGACTAGCGGGCTCCTACAATGAGCAGTTCTTC. Amino acids: CASSQAGLAGSYNEQFF. This chain links TRBV4-1 with TRBJ2-1; 12 bases are shared with TRBD2. The V gene's germline CDR1 is MGHRA and CDR2 YSYEKL. V trimming: 3 bases; J trimming: 0 bases; junction bases outside the gene matches: 3. The CDR3 length is 17 residues.

V is TRBV29-1 and J is TRBJ2-2; D not resolved. The CDR3 runs 11 residues. Germline V lookup: CDR1 SQVTM, CDR2 ANQGSEA. V lost 3 bases to trimming and J lost 7 bases, with 6 bases between them. The CDR3 sequence is CSVDQYGELFF. Here the CDR3 DNA reads TGCAGCGTTGACCAGTACGGGGAGCTGTTTTTT.

The table lists this clonotype with many counts. J is TRBJ2-7 and V is TRBV20-1, with a tentative D call TRBD1 (6 bases). Trimming removed 0 bases from V and 2 bases from J, with 11 bases in between. Germline V lookup: CDR1 DFQATT, CDR2 SNEGSKA (reference sequence). The CDR3 spans 14 residues. CDR3 nucleotides: TGCAGTGCTAGAGATTCTGCAGGGGCCTACGAGCAGTACTTC. It specifies CSARDSAGAYEQYF.